This T cell receptor beta chain was recovered during a study of PD-L1 blockade in urothelial cancer. Overall study: The patients' atezolizumab therapy, 1,200 mg intravenously every 3 weeks, started in about 2014. Median T cell yield per blood sample was some 140,000 cells.

Each PCR contained spiked-in synthetic TCR analog templates. Profiled with immunoSEQ multiplex PCR; TCRdb holds only in-frame clones, not every one. Of 75,000 to 90,000 clones in the sample, 82% were seen once. The length of the CDR3 is 18 residues. Germline V CDR1 and CDR2: MDHEN, SYDVKM. Trimming took 3 bases from V and 0 from J; bases not matched to a gene: 11. The study collected 1 to 8 samples per patient, pretreatment and on-treatment. This sequence originates from a man aged 65-85 years with urothelial cancer. The sample consisted of PBMCs, taken around atezolizumab (anti-PD-L1) treatment. J is TRBJ2-5 and V is TRBV28; TRBD1 aligns across 9 bases. The CDR3 sequence: CASSFAETGGFNQETQYF. The DNA of the CDR3 is TGTGCCAGCAGTTTTGCGGAGACAGGGGGATTTAACCAAGAGACCCAGTACTTC.